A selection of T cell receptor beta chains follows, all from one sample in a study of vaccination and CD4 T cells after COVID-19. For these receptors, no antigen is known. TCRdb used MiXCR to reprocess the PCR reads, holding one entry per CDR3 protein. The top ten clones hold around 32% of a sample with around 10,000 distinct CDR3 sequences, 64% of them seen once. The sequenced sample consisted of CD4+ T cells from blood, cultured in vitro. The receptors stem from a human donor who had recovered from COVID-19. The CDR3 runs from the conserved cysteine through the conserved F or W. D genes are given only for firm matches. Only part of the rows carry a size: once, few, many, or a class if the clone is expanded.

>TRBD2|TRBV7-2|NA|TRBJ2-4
CASSFVSGVQGIAKNIQYF
TGTGCCAGCAGCTTCGTGAGCGGGGTCCAAGGTATAGCCAAAAACATTCAGTACTTC
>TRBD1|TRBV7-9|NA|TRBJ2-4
CASSPQRPGQGGNIQYF
TGTGCCAGCAGCCCCCAAAGGCCCGGACAGGGGGGAAACATTCAGTACTTC
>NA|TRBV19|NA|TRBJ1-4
CASSIVDRRLFF
TGTGCCAGTAGTATAGTAGACAGAAGACTGTTTTTT
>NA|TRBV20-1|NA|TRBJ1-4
CSARGGAFANEKLFF
TGCAGTGCTAGGGGCGGGGCGTTTGCTAATGAAAAACTGTTTTTT
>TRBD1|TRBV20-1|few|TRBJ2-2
CSARGQGNTGELFF
TGCAGTGCTAGAGGACAGGGGAACACCGGGGAGCTGTTTTTT
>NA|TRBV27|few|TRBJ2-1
CASSFGASGRFTYNEQFF
TGTGCCAGCAGTTTCGGGGCCTCCGGGCGGTTTACCTACAATGAGCAGTTCTTC
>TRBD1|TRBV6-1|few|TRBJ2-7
CASSELFRTGGYEQYF
TGTGCCAGCAGTGAACTGTTCCGGACAGGGGGCTACGAGCAGTACTTC
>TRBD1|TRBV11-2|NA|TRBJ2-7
CASSLDAAGTGAYEQYF
TGTGCCAGCAGCTTAGACGCTGCCGGGACAGGGGCCTACGAGCAGTACTTC
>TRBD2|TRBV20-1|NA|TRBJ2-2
CSAREAGGRTGELFF
TGCAGTGCTAGAGAGGCGGGAGGGAGGACCGGGGAGCTGTTTTTT
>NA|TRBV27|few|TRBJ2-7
CASSTLGLGYEQYF
TGTGCCAGCAGTACCCTGGGACTGGGCTACGAGCAGTACTTC
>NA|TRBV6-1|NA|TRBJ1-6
CASSAYSGPTENSPLHF
TGTGCCAGCAGTGCCTATTCAGGGCCGACTGAAAATTCACCCCTCCACTTT
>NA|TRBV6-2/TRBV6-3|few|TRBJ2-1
CASSPHSQPLNEQFF
TGTGCCAGCAGTCCCCACTCCCAACCGCTCAATGAGCAGTTCTTC
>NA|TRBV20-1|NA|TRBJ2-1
CSATLTGGKGNEQFF
TGCAGTGCTACCCTGACAGGAGGAAAAGGGAATGAGCAGTTCTTC
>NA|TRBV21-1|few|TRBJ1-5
CASSKEGPGNQPQHF
TGTGCCAGCAGCAAAGAAGGGCCGGGCAATCAGCCCCAGCATTTT
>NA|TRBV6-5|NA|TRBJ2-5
CASSYGVSGETQYF
TGTGCCAGCAGTTACGGGGTCTCAGGAGAGACCCAGTACTTC
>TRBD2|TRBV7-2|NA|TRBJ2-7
CASSLGPQRGSYEQYF
TGTGCCAGCAGCTTAGGCCCCCAGCGGGGGAGCTACGAGCAGTACTTC
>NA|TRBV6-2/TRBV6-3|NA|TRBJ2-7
CASSYGGLGEQYF
TGTGCCAGCAGTTACGGGGGATTAGGGGAGCAGTACTTC
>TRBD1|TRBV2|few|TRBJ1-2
CASGDREAAGYTF
TGTGCCAGCGGGGACAGGGAGGCGGCAGGCTACACCTTC
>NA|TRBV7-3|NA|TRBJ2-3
CASGTHSTDTQYF
TGTGCCAGCGGGACGCATAGCACAGATACGCAGTATTTT
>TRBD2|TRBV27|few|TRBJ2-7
CASSLSGLAGLSYEQYF
TGTGCCAGCAGTTTATCCGGCCTAGCGGGCCTCTCCTACGAGCAGTACTTC